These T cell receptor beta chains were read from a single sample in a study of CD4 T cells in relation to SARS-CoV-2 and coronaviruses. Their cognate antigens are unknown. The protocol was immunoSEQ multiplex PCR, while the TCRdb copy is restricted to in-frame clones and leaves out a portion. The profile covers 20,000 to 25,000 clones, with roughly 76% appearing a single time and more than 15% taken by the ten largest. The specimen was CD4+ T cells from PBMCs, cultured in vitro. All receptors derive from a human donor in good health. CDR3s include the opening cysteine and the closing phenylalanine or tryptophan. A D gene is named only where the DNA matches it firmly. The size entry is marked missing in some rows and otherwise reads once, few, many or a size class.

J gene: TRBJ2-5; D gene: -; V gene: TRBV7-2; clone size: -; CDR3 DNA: TGTGCCAGCAGCCTTGATTTTGGGGGAGAGACCCAGTACTTC; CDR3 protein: CASSLDFGGETQYF
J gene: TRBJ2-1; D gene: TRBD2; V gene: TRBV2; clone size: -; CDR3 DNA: TGTGCCAGCAGACTACTAGCGGGAGGCAATGAGCAGTTCTTC; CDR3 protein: CASRLLAGGNEQFF
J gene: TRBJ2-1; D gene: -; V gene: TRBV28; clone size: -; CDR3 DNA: TGTGCCAGCAGTTTATACCCAGAGGAGGATGAGCAGTTCTTC; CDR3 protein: CASSLYPEEDEQFF
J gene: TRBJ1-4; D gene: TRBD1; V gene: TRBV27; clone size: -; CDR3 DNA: TGTGCCAGTGCGGGACAGGTCTACGAAAAACTGTTTTTT; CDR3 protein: CASAGQVYEKLFF
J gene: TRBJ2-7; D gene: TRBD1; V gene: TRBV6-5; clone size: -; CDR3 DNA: TGTGCCAGCAGAGGGAGGACAGGGGGCTACGAGCAGTACTTC; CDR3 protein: CASRGRTGGYEQYF
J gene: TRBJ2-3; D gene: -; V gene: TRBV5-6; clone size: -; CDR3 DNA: TGTGCCAGCAGCTTTTTGAGGCAGGGGCTACTCGGCACAGATACGCAGTATTTT; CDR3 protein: CASSFLRQGLLGTDTQYF
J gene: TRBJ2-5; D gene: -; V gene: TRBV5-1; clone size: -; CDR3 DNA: TGCGCCAGCAACCGGGGGATCCAAGAGACCCAGTACTTC; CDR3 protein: CASNRGIQETQYF
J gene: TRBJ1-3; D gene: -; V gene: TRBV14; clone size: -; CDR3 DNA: TGTGCCAGCAGAGCCCAGGGACCTGGAAACACCATATATTTT; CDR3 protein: CASRAQGPGNTIYF
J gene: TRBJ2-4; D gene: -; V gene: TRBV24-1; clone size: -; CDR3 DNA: TGTGCCACCAGTGATTGGGCGGAGAGGATTAAAAACATTCAGTACTTC; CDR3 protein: CATSDWAERIKNIQYF
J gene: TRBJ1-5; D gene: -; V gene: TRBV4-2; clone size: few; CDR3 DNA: TGTGCCAGCAGCCAAGCCAACCGGGACCCCAAGTGGGGCAATCAGCCCCAGCATTTT; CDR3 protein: CASSQANRDPKWGNQPQHF
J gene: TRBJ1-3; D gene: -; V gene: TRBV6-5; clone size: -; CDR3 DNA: TGTGCCAGCAGTCGCGGACGGAACTCTGGAAACACCATATATTTT; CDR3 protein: CASSRGRNSGNTIYF
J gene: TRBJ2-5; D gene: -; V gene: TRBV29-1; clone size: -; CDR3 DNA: TGCAGCGGTTCCGGGGTTGTTGAAGAGACCCAGTACTTC; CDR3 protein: CSGSGVVEETQYF
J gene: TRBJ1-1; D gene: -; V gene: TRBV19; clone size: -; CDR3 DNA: TGTGCCAGTAGTATAGTTGGGCAGGGACGGCACACTGAAGCTTTCTTT; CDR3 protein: CASSIVGQGRHTEAFF
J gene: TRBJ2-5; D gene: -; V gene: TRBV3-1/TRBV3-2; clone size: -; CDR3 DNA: TGTGCCAGCAGCCAAGAATGGACCGACGGGGGGACCCAGTACTTC; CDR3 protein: CASSQEWTDGGTQYF
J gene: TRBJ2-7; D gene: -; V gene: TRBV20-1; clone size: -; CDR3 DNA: TGCAGTGCTGACGGCTTGGACGAGCAGTACTTC; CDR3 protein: CSADGLDEQYF
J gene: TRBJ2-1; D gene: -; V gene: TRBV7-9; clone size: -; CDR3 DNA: TGTGCCAGCAGCAGTGGGGACGGACCGGGTTATGGCAATGAGCAGTTCTTC; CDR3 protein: CASSSGDGPGYGNEQFF
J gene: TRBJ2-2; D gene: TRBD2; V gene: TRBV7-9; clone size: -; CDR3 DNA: TGTGCCAGCAGCCCAAACCGGGACTACCTCACCGGGGAGCTGTTTTTT; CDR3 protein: CASSPNRDYLTGELFF
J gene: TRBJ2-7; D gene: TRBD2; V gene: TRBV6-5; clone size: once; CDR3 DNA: TGTGCCTACTTAGCGGGAGGGAACATCTACGAGCAGTACTTC; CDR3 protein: CAYLAGGNIYEQYF
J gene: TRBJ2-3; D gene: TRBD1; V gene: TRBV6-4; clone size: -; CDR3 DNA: TGTGCCAGCAGTGAAGGGGGCAGCACAGATACGCAGTATTTT; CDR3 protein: CASSEGGSTDTQYF
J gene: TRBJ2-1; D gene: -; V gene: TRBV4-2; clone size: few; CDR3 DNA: TGTGCCAGCAGCCGGTTCGGGGAGGCCAATGAGCAGTTCTTC; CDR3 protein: CASSRFGEANEQFF
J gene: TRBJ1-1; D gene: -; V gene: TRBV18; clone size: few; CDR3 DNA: TGTGCCAGCTCGGACCAAAACACTGAAGCTTTCTTT; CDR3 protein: CASSDQNTEAFF
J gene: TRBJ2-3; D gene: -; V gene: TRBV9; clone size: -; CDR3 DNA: TGTGCCAGCAGCGTAGTAGGGACAGATACGCAGTATTTT; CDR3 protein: CASSVVGTDTQYF
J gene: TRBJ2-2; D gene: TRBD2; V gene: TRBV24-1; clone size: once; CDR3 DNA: TGTGCCACCAGTGCTGGTAGCGGGAGGGTTTCCACCGGGGAGCTGTTTTTT; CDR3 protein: CATSAGSGRVSTGELFF
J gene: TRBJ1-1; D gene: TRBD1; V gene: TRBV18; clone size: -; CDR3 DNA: TGTGCCAGCTCTATCCGGGACAGCTACACTGAAGCTTTCTTT; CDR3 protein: CASSIRDSYTEAFF
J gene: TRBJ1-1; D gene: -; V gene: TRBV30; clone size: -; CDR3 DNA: TGTGCCTCTTACAGGGTCGGCACTGAAGCTTTCTTT; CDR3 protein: CASYRVGTEAFF
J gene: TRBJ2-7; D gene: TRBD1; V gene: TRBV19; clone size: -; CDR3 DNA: TGTGCCAGTACCCCACAGGGGCGGCCCTACGAGCAGTACTTC; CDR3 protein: CASTPQGRPYEQYF
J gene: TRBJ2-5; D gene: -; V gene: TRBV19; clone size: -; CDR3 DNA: TGTGCCAGTAGTGGAGACCACAGGGCGCAAGAGACCCAGTACTTC; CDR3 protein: CASSGDHRAQETQYF
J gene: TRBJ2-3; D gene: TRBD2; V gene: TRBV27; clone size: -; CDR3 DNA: TGTGCCAGCAGTTTTAGCGGGATAGATACGCAGTATTTT; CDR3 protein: CASSFSGIDTQYF
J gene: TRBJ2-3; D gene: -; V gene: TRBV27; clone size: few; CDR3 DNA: TGTGCCAGCAGTTTATCTTGGGGTCGGGGAACAGATACGCAGTATTTT; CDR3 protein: CASSLSWGRGTDTQYF
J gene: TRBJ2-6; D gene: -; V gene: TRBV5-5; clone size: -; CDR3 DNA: TGTGCCAGCAGCTTGGGTTGGAGGCCTGGGGCCAACGTCCTGACTTTC; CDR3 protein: CASSLGWRPGANVLTF